The entry below gives a single TCR beta chain sequence along with its context. The antigen is unknown. Using immunoSEQ multiplex PCR, the repertoire was profiled, and TCRdb retains in-frame clones only, with some absent. Here the sample spans roughly 150,000 clones, roughly 77% being singletons. The record originates from a study of cytotoxic CD8 clonotypes in ibrutinib-treated CLL. Overall study: Samples had a mean of roughly 230,000 productive templates and some 94,000 productive rearrangements. Study-level findings and limits: At the start, clonality exceeded age-matched healthy donors and followed circulating CD8+ T-cell counts. The study found public clonotypes uncommon, contracting or stable on treatment.

This specimen consisted of PBMCs, obtained after 12 months of ibrutinib treatment. The sequence was collected from a human donor with chronic lymphocytic leukemia.

CDR3 loop: CASSSGPSSKNIQYF. The CDR3 coding sequence is TGTGCCAGCAGCTCCGGTCCCTCCAGCAAAAACATTCAGTACTTC. The chain links TRBV7-2 to TRBJ2-4; no clear D. This CDR3 is built from 15 residues. CDR1 SGHTA and CDR2 FQGNSA come from the germline V gene. Trimming pared 4 bases from V and 3 bases from J, leaving 13 bases between.